This paragraph covers one T cell receptor (beta chain) sequence. With random hexamers, roughly 0.45 to 1 ug RNA was reverse transcribed. The immunoSEQ assay covered 54 Vbeta and 13 Jbeta segments for CDR3. TCRdb redid the calling of the immunoSEQ multiplex PCR reads with MiXCR, one entry per CDR3 protein. The sample has some 400,000 distinct CDR3 sequences, 85% seen once. This sample was included in a study of CD8 T cells in Susac syndrome. Sequencing of TCR beta was undertaken in CD8+ and CD4+ T cells derived from blood. Both CD4+ and CD8+ T cells were negatively isolated, and TEMRA cells underwent FACS enrichment. CDR1 LGHDT and CDR2 YNNKEL come from the germline V gene (reference sequence). V lost 0 bases and J lost 8, with 14 bases in between. This CDR3 has 15 residues.

This clonotype was obtained from a human donor with multiple sclerosis. Sequencing was done on a sample of CD8+ T cells from PBMCs. The gene calls are TRBV3-1 and TRBJ2-1, with D perhaps being TRBD1 or TRBD2 (5 bases each). The DNA of the CDR3 is TGTGCCAGCAGCCAAGATTTGGGGGTTGTAGATGAGCAGTTCTTC. Translation: CASSQDLGVVDEQFF.